The 26 T cell receptor beta chains below come from one sample, sequenced in a study of shared clonotypes between healthy human individuals (TCRdb year 2020). CD8 naive samples consisted of CD45RO-negative cells that were positively selected for CCR7, yielding a CD45RA+CCR7+ population without TemRA cells. Libraries came from the immunoSEQ multiplex PCR assay. What TCRdb holds here is the immuneACCESS table cut down to in-frame rearrangements. Part of the clones is not present; checked against another copy, under half of the missing clones reflect an unresolved V gene, and the others are unexplained. Across this sample there are approximately 2,200,000 clones, with more than 85% seen only once. Around 1.7% of the sample rests with the top ten. Specimen: naive CD8+ T cells from PBMCs. The cell subset or site label of this sample denotes: CD45RA+CCR7+. These receptors were obtained from a young man in good health. Some clones in this sample may be carry-over from other donors' samples.

The chain combines TRBV4-2 with TRBJ2-7; 9 nucleotides line up with TRBD2. Germline V gene sequence: CDR1 LGHNA, CDR2 YNFKEQ. This CDR3 has 15 residues. V shed 6 bases, J shed 1 base, and the junction held 7 bases outside the gene matches. CDR3 nucleotides: TGTGCCAGCAGTCTTAGCGGGAGTACGTCCTACGAGCAGTACTTC. The encoded protein is CASSLSGSTSYEQYF.

The CDR3 DNA reads as TGTGCCAGCAGGAAGCGGGACAGCAGCAATGAAAAACTGTTTTTT. Translation: CASRKRDSSNEKLFF. The chain recombines TRBV6-5 with TRBJ1-4; 7 positions agree with TRBD1. This CDR3 is built from 15 residues. The germline gives CDR1 MNHEY, CDR2 SVGAGI. Germline trimming cut 6 bases from V and 5 bases from J; bases unmatched to any gene: 9.

The chain is built from TRBV9 and TRBJ2-7; tentative D call: TRBD2 (6 bases). This CDR3 contains 13 residues. Trimming shortened V by 7 bases and J by 7 bases, and 18 bases separated the two germline ends. The germline CDR1 and CDR2 sequences are SGDLS and YYNGEE. The CDR3 here is CASSQEGISEQYF. CDR3 nucleotides: TGTGCCAGCTCCCAGGAGGGAATATCAGAGCAGTACTTC.

In regard to this clone: Additional DNA sequences in this sample encode the identical CDR3. J is TRBJ1-5 and V is TRBV28, with 8 bases that match TRBD1. The V gene's germline CDR1 is MDHEN and CDR2 SYDVKM. V shed 0 bases, J shed 4 bases, and the junction held 2 bases outside the gene matches. There are 15 residues in the CDR3. CDR3 DNA: TGTGCCAGCAGTTTATGGACAGGGGTTAATCAGCCCCAGCATTTT. The encoded protein is CASSLWTGVNQPQHF.

Of note for this clone: One junction end disagrees with the germline gene, perhaps due to a read error. The chain employs TRBV7-2 and TRBJ1-2; 7 bases match TRBD1. Germline CDR1 reads SGHTA; CDR2 reads FQGNSA. This CDR3 region has 15 residues. The CDR3 loop is CANSPRQGGNYGYTF. As DNA, the CDR3 is TGTGCCAACAGCCCAAGACAGGGTGGCAACTATGGCTACACCTTC.

The J gene is TRBJ1-1, the V gene TRBV10-1; 9 bases are shared with TRBD1. This CDR3 comprises 16 residues. Germline values: CDR1 WNHNN, CDR2 SYGVQD (reference sequence). J gave up 2 bases and V 5 bases, and 9 bases lay outside the gene matches. DNA of the CDR3: TGCGCCAGCAGTCTTTATCGGGACAGGGTCAACACTGAAGCTTTCTTT. Protein product: CASSLYRDRVNTEAFF.

J is TRBJ2-7 and V is TRBV7-2; no reliable D call. The CDR3 is 13 amino acids. V lost 2 bases, J lost 6 bases, and 11 bases lay in between. The germline V gene encodes CDR1 SGHTA and CDR2 FQGNSA. DNA of the CDR3: TGTGCCAGCAGCTTATCGGCGAGGTCCGAGCAGTACTTC. Its translation is CASSLSARSEQYF.

V usage is TRBV7-9 and J usage is TRBJ1-4; D remains unclear. The V gene lost 2 bases and the J gene lost 8 bases, with 12 bases spanning the gap. From germline, CDR1 is SEHNR and CDR2 FQNEAQ (reference sequence). The CDR3 has 14 amino acids. CDR3 residues: CASSLPAPGEKLFF. The CDR3 bases are TGTGCCAGCAGCTTACCGGCCCCCGGGGAAAAACTGTTTTTT.

V gene TRBV7-3 combines with J gene TRBJ2-5; possible D gene TRBD2, 5 bases. The CDR3 consists of 13 residues. Deletions cut 5 bases from V and 4 bases from J, with 11 bases between. CDR1 is SGHTA, CDR2 FQGTGA, per germline. CDR3 amino acids: CASSPISGETQYF. The CDR3 coding sequence is TGTGCCAGCAGCCCGATCAGCGGAGAGACCCAGTACTTC.

This chain uses TRBV6-5 with TRBJ2-7, with D perhaps matching TRBD2 (6 bases). With 3 bases removed from V and 4 bases from J, the gap between germline ends came to 16 bases. The germline CDR1 and CDR2 sequences are MNHEY and SVGAGI. This CDR3 comprises 15 residues. Written as DNA, the CDR3 is TGTGCCAGCAGTTATCAACGGGACTCGACGTACGAGCAGTACTTC. Protein: CASSYQRDSTYEQYF.

V is TRBV14 and J is TRBJ2-1, with unresolved D. Trimming shortened V by 4 bases and J by 6 bases, and 10 bases separated the two germline ends. This CDR3 is 13 amino acids long. Germline lookup yields CDR1 SGHDN and CDR2 FVKESK. CDR3 residues: CASSPPSVNEQFF. The CDR3 nucleotides are TGTGCCAGCAGCCCCCCATCCGTCAATGAGCAGTTCTTC.

The chain has TRBV10-3 and TRBJ2-1; TRBD2 agrees at 9 bases. V lost 2 bases to trimming and J lost 15 bases; unmatched junction nucleotides: 5. The CDR3 has 12 amino acids. Germline V gene lookup returns CDR1 ENHRY and CDR2 SYGVKD. For the CDR3, the DNA is TGTGCCATCAGTGAGGATAGCGGGAGTTGGTTCTTC. Encoded protein: CAISEDSGSWFF.

The chain couples TRBV19 to TRBJ2-1; 13 nucleotides line up with TRBD2. The CDR3 extends over 14 amino acids. V shed 2 bases and J 9 bases; nucleotides not matched to a gene: 1. The germline gives CDR1 LNHDA, CDR2 SQIVND (reference sequence). CDR3 region: CASSIWTSGSEQFF. The CDR3 bases are TGTGCCAGTAGTATATGGACTAGCGGGAGTGAGCAGTTCTTC.

The genes are TRBV4-3 and TRBJ2-7; 7 positions agree with TRBD2. The ends lost 0 bases at V and 2 bases at J; junction bases unmatched: 4. From germline, CDR1 is LGHNA and CDR2 YSLEER. This CDR3 has 15 amino acids. CDR3 residues: CASSQERLAAYEQYF. The DNA of the CDR3 is TGCGCCAGCAGCCAAGAGAGGCTAGCGGCCTACGAGCAGTACTTC.

V is TRBV6-6 and J is TRBJ2-2, with D perhaps assigned TRBD1 or TRBD2 (5 bases each). In germline, CDR1 is MNHNY, CDR2 SVGAGI (reference sequence). The V gene lost 0 bases and the J gene lost 8 bases, with 16 bases spanning the gap. The length of the CDR3 is 16 residues. CDR3 nucleotides: TGTGCCAGCAGTTACTCCCCTCGGGGCAAAAGAGGGGAGCTGTTTTTT. This gives the protein CASSYSPRGKRGELFF.

This clone has just one count. The chain joins TRBV27 to TRBJ1-5; 7 bases are a match to TRBD1. The germline CDR1 and CDR2 sequences are MNHEY and SMNVEV (reference sequence). V shed 1 base, J shed 0 bases, and the junction held 3 bases outside the gene matches. The CDR3 has 16 residues. As DNA, the CDR3 is TGTGCCAGCAGTTTATATGGGACAGTTAGCAATCAGCCCCAGCATTTT. Residues: CASSLYGTVSNQPQHF.

The V call is TRBV30, the J call TRBJ2-1; no firm D call. Germline V lookup: CDR1 GTSNPN, CDR2 SVGIG (reference sequence). This CDR3 region has 17 residues. V was cut by 4 bases and J by 7 bases, with 26 bases left in between. As DNA, the CDR3 is TGTGCCTGGACCCTCTCGGGCTCTACGTTTCTCGCAAATGAGCAGTTCTTC. This translates into CAWTLSGSTFLANEQFF. Combining the CDR3 with reference TRBV30 and TRBJ2-1 gives the whole variable domain SQTIHQWPATLVQPVGSPLSLECTVEGTSNPNLYWYRQAAGRGLQLLFYSVGIGQISSEVPQNLSASRPQDRQFILSSKKLLLSDSGFYLCAWTLSGSTFLANEQFFGPGTRLTVL.

This sequence joins TRBV2 and TRBJ2-7; D might be TRBD2 (5 bases). Germline CDR1 SNHLY, CDR2 FYNNEI. Trimming left V 6 bases short and J 3 bases short, with 18 bases between. The CDR3 covers 15 residues. CDR3 residues: CASSRPGSKDYEQYF. The CDR3 region has the DNA TGTGCCAGCAGCCGACCGGGGTCGAAAGACTACGAGCAGTACTTC.

This clone was seen a few times. The rearrangement joins TRBV30 to TRBJ1-5; D remains unclear. The CDR3 is 13 amino acids. The germline V gene has CDR1 GTSNPN and CDR2 SVGIG (reference sequence). V was pared by 0 bases and J by 7 bases, with 10 bases between. The CDR3 DNA sequence: TGTGCCTGGAGTGTAGAGGATTCACAGCCCCAGCATTTT. Its translation: CAWSVEDSQPQHF.

CDR3 coding DNA: TGCGCCAGCAGCAAGGACAGGGGACCTACAGATACGCAGTATTTT. This translates into CASSKDRGPTDTQYF. The genes are TRBV4-3 and TRBJ2-3; 9 bases match TRBD1. The CDR3 runs 15 residues. Germline V CDR1 and CDR2: LGHNA, YSLEER. The trim removed 5 bases at V and 3 bases at J, leaving 6 bases unmatched.

Regarding this clone: A clone one base away is much larger, so this may be a read error. Other nucleotide sequences in the sample specify the same CDR3. The chain carries TRBV9 and TRBJ1-5; D uncertain. V lost 0 bases, J lost 2 bases, and 6 bases lay in between. CDR1 and CDR2 from the germline V gene are SGDLS and YYNGEE. The CDR3 length is 14 residues. The CDR3 DNA reads TGTGCCAGCAGCGTAGGGTGGGGCAATCAGCCCCAGCATTTT. Translation gives CASSVGWGNQPQHF.

In the case of this clone: In the same sample, other DNA sequences code for this CDR3. The chain links TRBV27 to TRBJ2-1; 7 bases are a match to TRBD2. V shed 4 bases, J shed 5 bases, and the junction held 2 bases outside the gene matches. Germline V gene data show CDR1 as MNHEY and CDR2 as SMNVEV (reference sequence). This CDR3 has 13 residues. The CDR3 DNA reads TGTGCCAGCAGTTGGGGGGGAAACAATGAGCAGTTCTTC. Translation: CASSWGGNNEQFF.

V gene TRBV6-5 combines with J gene TRBJ2-7; no clear D gene. Germline-derived CDR1 and CDR2 are MNHEY and SVGAGI. The ends were cut back, 0 bases at V and 1 base at J, with 13 bases in the middle. The CDR3 runs 16 residues. CDR3 bases: TGTGCCAGCAGTTACTCGAGAAGGGTAGTGTCCTACGAGCAGTACTTC. Its translation is CASSYSRRVVSYEQYF.

The chain is built from TRBV6-5 and TRBJ2-7; D gene uncertain. This CDR3 region has 15 residues. Trimming removed 4 bases from V and 1 base from J, with 14 bases in between. Germline loops: CDR1 MNHEY, CDR2 SVGAGI. This chain's CDR3 is CASSSNIERSYEQYF. The CDR3 region has the DNA TGTGCCAGCAGTTCAAATATTGAACGGTCCTACGAGCAGTACTTC.

This clone came up once. The chain recombines TRBV6-6 with TRBJ2-7; D is ambiguous. The CDR3 totals 11 residues. Germline V gene sequence: CDR1 MNHNY, CDR2 SVGAGI (reference sequence). V gave up 3 bases and J gave up 4 bases, with 4 bases separating them. CDR3 protein: CASSYKYEQYF. CDR3 nucleotides: TGTGCCAGCAGTTATAAGTACGAGCAGTACTTC.

To note about this clone: In the same sample, other DNA sequences code for this CDR3. The J gene is TRBJ2-1, the V gene TRBV28; no clear D gene. V gave up 6 bases and J gave up 4 bases, with 7 bases separating them. The CDR3 is 12 residues long. Per the germline V gene, CDR1 is MDHEN and CDR2 is SYDVKM. The CDR3 protein is CASSRAYNEQFF. Written as DNA, the CDR3 is TGTGCCAGCAGCCGAGCGTACAATGAGCAGTTCTTC.